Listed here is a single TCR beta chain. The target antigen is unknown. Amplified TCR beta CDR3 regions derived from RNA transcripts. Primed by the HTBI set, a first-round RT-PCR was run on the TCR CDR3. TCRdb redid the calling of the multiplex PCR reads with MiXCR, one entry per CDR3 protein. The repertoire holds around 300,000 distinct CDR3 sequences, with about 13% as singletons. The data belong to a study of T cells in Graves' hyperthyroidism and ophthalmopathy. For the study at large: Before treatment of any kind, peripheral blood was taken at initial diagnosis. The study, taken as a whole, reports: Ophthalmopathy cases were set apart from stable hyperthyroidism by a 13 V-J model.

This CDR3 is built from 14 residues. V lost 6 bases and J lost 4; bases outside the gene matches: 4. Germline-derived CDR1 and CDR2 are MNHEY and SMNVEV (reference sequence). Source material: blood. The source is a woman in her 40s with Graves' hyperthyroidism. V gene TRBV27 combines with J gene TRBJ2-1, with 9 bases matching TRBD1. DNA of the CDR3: TGTGCCAGCAGACCGGGACAGGGATACAATGAGCAGTTCTTC. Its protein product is CASRPGQGYNEQFF.